These T cell receptor beta chains were read from a single sample in a study of STAT5B mutations in CD4+ large granular lymphocyte leukemia. The table came from immunoSEQ multiplex PCR; TCRdb's copy has only in-frame clones and leaves some out. The top ten hold about 6% of the sample, which has about 29,000 clones, around 80% seen once. Sequencing was done on a sample of CD4+ T cells from blood buffy coats. These receptors all stem from a human donor in good health. The CDR3 runs from the conserved cysteine through the conserved F or W. A D gene is named only where the DNA matches it firmly. Clone size is not always given. Where it is, it says once, few, many or a class for expanded clones.

size	D	J	V	DNA	CDR3
.	.	TRBJ1-1	TRBV27	TGTGCCAGCAGTTCTCATCTGAGGACTAGGACTGAAGCTTTCTTT	CASSSHLRTRTEAFF
.	.	TRBJ2-2	TRBV11-2	TGTGCCAGCAGCTTTAGTCCGAACACCGGGGAGCTGTTTTTT	CASSFSPNTGELFF
.	.	TRBJ2-7	TRBV9	TGTGCCAGCAGCCAGGAGGAGGGGACCGGGCAGTACTTC	CASSQEEGTGQYF
.	.	TRBJ2-3	TRBV4-2	TGTGCCAGCCGGCAGGCTCCAGATACGCAGTATTTT	CASRQAPDTQYF
few	TRBD1	TRBJ1-1	TRBV29-1	TGCAGCGTTGAGATGGGACAGGGGGGCACTGAAGCTTTCTTT	CSVEMGQGGTEAFF
.	.	TRBJ2-2	TRBV28	TGTGCCAGTTATGGCAGACTGAACACCGGGGAGCTGTTTTTT	CASYGRLNTGELFF
.	TRBD1	TRBJ2-1	TRBV19	TGTGCCAGTAGTATAGTCGACAGGGTTAGGAATGAGCAGTTCTTC	CASSIVDRVRNEQFF
.	.	TRBJ1-2	TRBV18	TGTGCCAGCTCACCCTCAGCGGACCAGGGCTATGGCTACACCTTC	CASSPSADQGYGYTF
.	.	TRBJ2-2	TRBV7-9	TGTGCCAGCAGCCTAGGGGCGGGGCAGGTTAACACCGGGGAGCTGTTTTTT	CASSLGAGQVNTGELFF
once	TRBD2	TRBJ2-1	TRBV19	TGTGCCAGTAGTATAGCCCTAGGACTAGCCTCCAATGAGCAGTTCTTC	CASSIALGLASNEQFF
.	.	TRBJ1-3	TRBV28	TGTGCCAGCAGCTGGAGATCCCCTGGAAACACCATATATTTT	CASSWRSPGNTIYF
.	TRBD2	TRBJ2-1	TRBV7-2	TGTGCCAGCAGATCAACGGGGGGGCACAATGAGCAGTTCTTC	CASRSTGGHNEQFF
.	TRBD1	TRBJ1-6	TRBV7-2	TGTGCCAGCAGCCGACCGACAGGGGGCCCCCTCGCCGGGGGTTCACCCCTCCACTTT	CASSRPTGGPLAGGSPLHF
few	TRBD1	TRBJ1-1	TRBV29-1	TGCAGCGCTACGGGACAGGGGAACACTGAAGCTTTCTTT	CSATGQGNTEAFF
.	TRBD2	TRBJ2-5	TRBV5-1	TGCGCCAGCAGCCCGGGACTAGCGGGGGGAACTAAAGAGACCCAGTACTTC	CASSPGLAGGTKETQYF
.	.	TRBJ1-2	TRBV6-5	TGTGCCAGCTGGCAGGCCGCTAACTATGGCTACACCTTC	CASWQAANYGYTF
.	TRBD1	TRBJ2-1	TRBV2	TGTGCCAGCGACTGGACAGGGGGGGGTAATGAGCAGTTCTTC	CASDWTGGGNEQFF
.	.	TRBJ1-5	TRBV6-5	TGTGCCAGCAGTTACGGGGAGACCCAGCATTTT	CASSYGETQHF
.	TRBD1	TRBJ2-6	TRBV27	TGTGCCAGCAGTTTCTACCGGGACAGGTACTCTGGGGCCAACGTCCTGACTTTC	CASSFYRDRYSGANVLTF
.	TRBD2	TRBJ2-5	TRBV7-7	TGTGCTAGCAGCTTAAGCGGGGGGACCCAAGAGACCCAGTACTTC	CASSLSGGTQETQYF
few	.	TRBJ1-1	TRBV5-4	TGTGCCAGCACCCTCACGGGGGGCCACACTGAAGCTTTCTTT	CASTLTGGHTEAFF
.	TRBD1	TRBJ2-6	TRBV6-5	TGTGCCAGCAGAGAGGGACAGCAGATGGCCAACGTCCTGACTTTC	CASREGQQMANVLTF
.	.	TRBJ2-5	TRBV7-8	TGTGCCAGCAGCTTAGTACGGCCAGTCCAAGAGACCCAGTACTTC	CASSLVRPVQETQYF
few	.	TRBJ1-2	TRBV6-6	TGTGCCAGCAGTCCGGGGACGGAGTATGGCTACACCTTC	CASSPGTEYGYTF
.	.	TRBJ2-1	TRBV19	TGTGCCAGTAGTATAGATCTTAACAGCTACAATGAGCAGTTCTTC	CASSIDLNSYNEQFF
.	.	TRBJ1-1	TRBV7-2	TGTGCCAGCAGCTTAGGGGCGGGGGATGAAGCTTTCTTT	CASSLGAGDEAFF